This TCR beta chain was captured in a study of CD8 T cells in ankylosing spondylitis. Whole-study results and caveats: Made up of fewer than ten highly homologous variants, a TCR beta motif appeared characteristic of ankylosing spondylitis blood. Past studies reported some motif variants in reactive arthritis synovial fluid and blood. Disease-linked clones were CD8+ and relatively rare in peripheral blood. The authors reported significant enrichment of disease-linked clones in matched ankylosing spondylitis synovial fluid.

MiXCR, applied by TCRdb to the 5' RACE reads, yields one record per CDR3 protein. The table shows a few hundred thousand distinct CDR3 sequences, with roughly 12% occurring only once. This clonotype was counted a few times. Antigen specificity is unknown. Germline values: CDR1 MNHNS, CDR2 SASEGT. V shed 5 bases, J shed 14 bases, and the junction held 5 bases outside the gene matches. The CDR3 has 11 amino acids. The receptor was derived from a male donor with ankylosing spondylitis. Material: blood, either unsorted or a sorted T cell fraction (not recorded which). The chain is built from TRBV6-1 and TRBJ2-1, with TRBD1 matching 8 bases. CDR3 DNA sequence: TGTGCCAGCAGTACGGACAGGGATAAGTTCTTC. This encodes CASSTDRDKFF.